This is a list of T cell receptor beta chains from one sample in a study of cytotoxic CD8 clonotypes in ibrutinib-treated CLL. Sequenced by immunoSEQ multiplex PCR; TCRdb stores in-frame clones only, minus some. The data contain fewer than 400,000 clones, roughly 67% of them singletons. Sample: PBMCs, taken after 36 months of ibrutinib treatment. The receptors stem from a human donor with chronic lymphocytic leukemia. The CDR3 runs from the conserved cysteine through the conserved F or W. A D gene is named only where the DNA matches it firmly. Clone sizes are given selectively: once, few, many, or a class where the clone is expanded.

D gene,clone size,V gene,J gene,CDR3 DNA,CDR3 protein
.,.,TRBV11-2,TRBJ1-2,TGTGCCAGCAGCTTAGAATGGGTAGGCTATGGCTACACCTTC,CASSLEWVGYGYTF
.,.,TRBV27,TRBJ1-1,TGTGCCAGCAGTTTCAACAGCCGGAACACTGAAGCTTTCTTT,CASSFNSRNTEAFF
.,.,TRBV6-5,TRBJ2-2,TGTGCCAGCAGCCGAAATGGAGGCGGGGAGCTGTTTTTT,CASSRNGGGELFF
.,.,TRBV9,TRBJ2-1,TGTGCCAGCAGCGCCGGAATCAAACATTCCTACAATGAGCAGTTCTTC,CASSAGIKHSYNEQFF
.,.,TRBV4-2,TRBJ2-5,TGTGCCAGCAGCCAAGTTGACAGGATGGGAGAGACCCAGTACTTC,CASSQVDRMGETQYF
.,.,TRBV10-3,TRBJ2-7,TGTGCCATTCGTTGGGGGGGGCAGTCCTACGAGCAGTACTTC,CAIRWGGQSYEQYF
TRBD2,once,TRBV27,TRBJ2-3,TGTGCCAGCAAACCGGCGGGCGGGAGCCTCACAGATACGCAGTATTTT,CASKPAGGSLTDTQYF
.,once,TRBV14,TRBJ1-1,TGTGCCAGCAGCGGGTCACGGTGGCCGGCTTTCTTT,CASSGSRWPAFF
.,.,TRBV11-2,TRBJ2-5,TGTGCCAGCAGCGTGGACTATGGAGCAGAAGAGACCCAGTACTTC,CASSVDYGAEETQYF
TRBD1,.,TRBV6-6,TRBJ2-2,TGTGCCAGCAGATCCGGACAGGCGAACACCGGGGAGCTGTTTTTT,CASRSGQANTGELFF
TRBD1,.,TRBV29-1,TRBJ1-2,TGCAGCGTTCCCGACAGGGAGGATGGCTACACCTTC,CSVPDREDGYTF
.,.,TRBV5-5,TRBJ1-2,TGTGCCAGCAGCTTGGCCAGGGTAGGGTTTATCTATGGCTACACCTTC,CASSLARVGFIYGYTF
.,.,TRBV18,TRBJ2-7,TGTGCCAGCTCACCCCCCAGGGGAGGGGCCTACGAGCAGTACTTC,CASSPPRGGAYEQYF
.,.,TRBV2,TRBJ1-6,TGTGCCAGCAGTCCAAGGGGGGTACAGACATTTTATAATTCACCCCTCCACTTT,CASSPRGVQTFYNSPLHF
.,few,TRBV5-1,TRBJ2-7,TGCGCCAGCAGCTTGGTCTCGAGCCCACTATACGAGCAGTACTTC,CASSLVSSPLYEQYF
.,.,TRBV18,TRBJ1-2,TGTGCCAGCTCACCAATCTCGGGGCAAGCGCATGGCTACACCTTC,CASSPISGQAHGYTF
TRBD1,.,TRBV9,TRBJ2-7,TGTGCCAGCAGCGTCGGGGACAGGGGGCAGTTCTTCCCCTACGAGCAGTACTTC,CASSVGDRGQFFPYEQYF
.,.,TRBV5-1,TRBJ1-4,TGCGCCAGCAGCTTTGGCAGGGTCGGCGAAAAACTGTTTTTT,CASSFGRVGEKLFF
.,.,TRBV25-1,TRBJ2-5,TGTGCCAGCAGTGGAGGGGCCCGTGAGACCCAGTACTTC,CASSGGARETQYF
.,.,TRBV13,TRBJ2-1,TGTGCCAGCAGCTCCTCCGGAACCCTCAATGAGCAGTTCTTC,CASSSSGTLNEQFF
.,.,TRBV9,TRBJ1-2,TGTGCCAGCAGAGAGGTCCAAGGGGGTCACTATGGCTACACCTTC,CASREVQGGHYGYTF
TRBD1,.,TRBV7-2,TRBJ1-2,TGTGCCAGCAGCTTAGGTCCGGACAGGGGCTATGGCTACACCTTC,CASSLGPDRGYGYTF
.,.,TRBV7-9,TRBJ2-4,TGTGCCAGCAGCTTAGTGTCGGGCATTCAGTACTTC,CASSLVSGIQYF
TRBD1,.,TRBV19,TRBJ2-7,TGTGCCAGTAGTATACAGACAGGGTCCCACGAGCAGTACTTC,CASSIQTGSHEQYF
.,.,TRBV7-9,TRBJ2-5,TGTGCCAGCAGCTTATTGGCGGGAAGAGAGACCCAGTACTTC,CASSLLAGRETQYF
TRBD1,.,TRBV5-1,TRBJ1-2,TGCGCCAGCAGCTTGGTGGATCAGGGGGCGGAAGGCTACACCTTC,CASSLVDQGAEGYTF
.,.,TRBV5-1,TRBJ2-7,TGCGCCAGCAAGGCAGTTTTATCCTACGAGCAGTACTTC,CASKAVLSYEQYF
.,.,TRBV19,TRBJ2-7,TGTGCCAGTAGTACCGTATGGGCGGGTACAACCTACGAGCAGTACTTC,CASSTVWAGTTYEQYF
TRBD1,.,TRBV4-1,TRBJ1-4,TGCGCCAGCAGCCACGGGACAGGAAATGAAAAACTGTTTTTT,CASSHGTGNEKLFF
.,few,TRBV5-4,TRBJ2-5,TGTGCCAGCAGCTCACAGGGTCAAGAGACCCAGTACTTC,CASSSQGQETQYF
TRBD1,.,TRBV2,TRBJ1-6,TGTGCCAGCAGGACAGGGGGCGCGGATTCACCCCTCCACTTT,CASRTGGADSPLHF
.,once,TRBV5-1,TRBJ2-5,TGCGCCAGCAGCTTGTCTTGGGGGGCGCAAGAGACCCAGTACTTC,CASSLSWGAQETQYF